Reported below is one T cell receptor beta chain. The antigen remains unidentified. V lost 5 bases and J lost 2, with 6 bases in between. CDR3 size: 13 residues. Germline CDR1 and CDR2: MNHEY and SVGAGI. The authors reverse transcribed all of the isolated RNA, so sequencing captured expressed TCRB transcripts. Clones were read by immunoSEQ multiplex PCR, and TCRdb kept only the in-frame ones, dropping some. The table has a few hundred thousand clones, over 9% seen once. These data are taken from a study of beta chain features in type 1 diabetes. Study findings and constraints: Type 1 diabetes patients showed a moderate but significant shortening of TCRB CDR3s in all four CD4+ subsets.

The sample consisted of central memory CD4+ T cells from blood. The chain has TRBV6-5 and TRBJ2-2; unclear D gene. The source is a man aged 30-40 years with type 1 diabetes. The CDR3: CASSIRNTGELFF. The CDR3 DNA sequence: TGTGCCAGCAGTATTCGAAACACCGGGGAGCTGTTTTTT.